These T cell receptor beta chains were read from a single sample in a study of T cells in Graves' hyperthyroidism and ophthalmopathy. A single record per CDR3 protein comes from TCRdb applying MiXCR to the multiplex PCR reads. Seen here are roughly 500,000 distinct CDR3 sequences, around 42% observed once, and the top ten hold around 20%. The sequencing sample was made of peripheral blood or thyroid tissue (not recorded which). The origin of the receptors is an adult woman with Graves' disease, either hyperthyroidism or ophthalmopathy (not recorded which). Both conserved end residues are part of each CDR3. The order of the fields is CDR3 DNA, CDR3 protein, V gene, D gene, J gene, clone size. A D gene is named only where the DNA matches it firmly. Clone size appears in some rows only: once, few, many, or a class for an expanded clone.

CDR3nt: TGTGCCAGCAAAATGGGGGGCGCAGGGGAGACTGAAGCTTTCTTT; CDR3aa: CASKMGGAGETEAFF; v_gene: TRBV27; d_gene: -; j_gene: TRBJ1-1; abundance: few
CDR3nt: TGTGCCAGCAGTTTGATCCAGGATACGCAGTATTTT; CDR3aa: CASSLIQDTQYF; v_gene: TRBV12-3/TRBV12-4; d_gene: -; j_gene: TRBJ2-3; abundance: few
CDR3nt: TGTGCCATCATGCAGGGAGACGAGCAGTACTTC; CDR3aa: CAIMQGDEQYF; v_gene: TRBV10-3; d_gene: -; j_gene: TRBJ2-7; abundance: few
CDR3nt: TGTGCCAGTAGTATGGGGGCGCTAAATCAGCCCCAGCATTTT; CDR3aa: CASSMGALNQPQHF; v_gene: TRBV19; d_gene: -; j_gene: TRBJ1-5; abundance: -
CDR3nt: TGCAGCGTTGAAATGGGCATGAACACTGAAGCTTTCTTT; CDR3aa: CSVEMGMNTEAFF; v_gene: TRBV29-1; d_gene: -; j_gene: TRBJ1-1; abundance: many
CDR3nt: TGTGCCAGCAGTGCATTGACGGGGACGAACACTGAAGCTTTCTTT; CDR3aa: CASSALTGTNTEAFF; v_gene: TRBV12-3/TRBV12-4; d_gene: -; j_gene: TRBJ1-1; abundance: -
CDR3nt: TGTGCCAGCAGTTACTTAAGTTTTAACACTGAAGCTTTCTTT; CDR3aa: CASSYLSFNTEAFF; v_gene: TRBV6-5; d_gene: -; j_gene: TRBJ1-1; abundance: -
CDR3nt: TGTGCCAGTAGTTCCCGGACAGGTGGAAACACCATATATTTT; CDR3aa: CASSSRTGGNTIYF; v_gene: TRBV19; d_gene: TRBD1; j_gene: TRBJ1-3; abundance: once
CDR3nt: TGTGCCAGTAGGGACAGGGGAGTATATTCACCCCTCCACTTT; CDR3aa: CASRDRGVYSPLHF; v_gene: TRBV2; d_gene: TRBD1; j_gene: TRBJ1-6; abundance: few
CDR3nt: TGTGCCAGCAGTTATGGTAGCGGGGGCTCAGAGACCCAGTACTTC; CDR3aa: CASSYGSGGSETQYF; v_gene: TRBV6-5; d_gene: TRBD2; j_gene: TRBJ2-5; abundance: -
CDR3nt: TGTGCCAGCTCTCTACAGGGGACGTATAGCAATCAGCCCCAGCATTTT; CDR3aa: CASSLQGTYSNQPQHF; v_gene: TRBV2; d_gene: TRBD1; j_gene: TRBJ1-5; abundance: many
CDR3nt: TGTGCCTGCCAAGGACAGGGGGCTTCTAATGAAAAACTGTTTTTT; CDR3aa: CACQGQGASNEKLFF; v_gene: TRBV30; d_gene: TRBD1; j_gene: TRBJ1-4; abundance: few
CDR3nt: TGTGCCAGCAGTGTAGGATCGGCCCTGTCTGGAAACACCATATATTTT; CDR3aa: CASSVGSALSGNTIYF; v_gene: TRBV6-1; d_gene: -; j_gene: TRBJ1-3; abundance: many
CDR3nt: TGTGCCAGCAGCCCAATAGCGGGAGGGACCTACGAGCAGTACTTC; CDR3aa: CASSPIAGGTYEQYF; v_gene: TRBV7-2; d_gene: TRBD2; j_gene: TRBJ2-7; abundance: many
CDR3nt: TGCGCCAGCAGCTCTGCGGGAGTCAACTACGAGCATTTT; CDR3aa: CASSSAGVNYEHF; v_gene: TRBV5-1; d_gene: -; j_gene: TRBJ1-5; abundance: -
CDR3nt: TGCGCCAGCAGCTCCGGCAGGGGGAGCCTCGGCTACACCTTC; CDR3aa: CASSSGRGSLGYTF; v_gene: TRBV5-1; d_gene: TRBD1; j_gene: TRBJ1-2; abundance: many
CDR3nt: TGTGCCAGCAGTTTCCGTACAGGGGCTCGGTCACCCCTCCACTTT; CDR3aa: CASSFRTGARSPLHF; v_gene: TRBV27; d_gene: TRBD1; j_gene: TRBJ1-6; abundance: many
CDR3nt: TGTGCCAGCAGCTGGGGACGGACCTACGAGCAGTACTTC; CDR3aa: CASSWGRTYEQYF; v_gene: TRBV12-3/TRBV12-4; d_gene: -; j_gene: TRBJ2-7; abundance: many
CDR3nt: TGCGCCAGCAGCTTGGTGCTAGCGGGAGAGGCGGGGGCCAACGTCCTGACTTTC; CDR3aa: CASSLVLAGEAGANVLTF; v_gene: TRBV5-1; d_gene: TRBD2; j_gene: TRBJ2-6; abundance: many
CDR3nt: TGCAGTGCTACCGGGACTAGCGGGAGAAAGCGGTACTACGAGCAGTACTTC; CDR3aa: CSATGTSGRKRYYEQYF; v_gene: TRBV20-1; d_gene: TRBD2; j_gene: TRBJ2-7; abundance: many
CDR3nt: TGTGCCGTCAGCTCCCCCACAGACACTGAAGCTTTCTTT; CDR3aa: CAVSSPTDTEAFF; v_gene: TRBV7-9; d_gene: -; j_gene: TRBJ1-1; abundance: -
CDR3nt: TGTGCCAGCAGCGTAAACCCGGGCTCAGGAAACACCATATATTTT; CDR3aa: CASSVNPGSGNTIYF; v_gene: TRBV9; d_gene: -; j_gene: TRBJ1-3; abundance: -
CDR3nt: TGTGCCAGCAGTGTAAGGATAGGGGTACAAGAGACCCAGTACTTC; CDR3aa: CASSVRIGVQETQYF; v_gene: TRBV2; d_gene: -; j_gene: TRBJ2-5; abundance: -
CDR3nt: TGTGCCAGCAGCTTGGAAGTCGGTGATTCACCCCTCCACTTT; CDR3aa: CASSLEVGDSPLHF; v_gene: TRBV5-4; d_gene: -; j_gene: TRBJ1-6; abundance: -
CDR3nt: TGTGCCAGCAGCTCCCGGGAGAGATACCAAGAGACCCAGTACTTC; CDR3aa: CASSSRERYQETQYF; v_gene: TRBV5-8; d_gene: -; j_gene: TRBJ2-5; abundance: many
CDR3nt: TGTGCCAGCAGCTTAAAGCGTACGAACACCGGGGAGCTGTTTTTT; CDR3aa: CASSLKRTNTGELFF; v_gene: TRBV7-9; d_gene: -; j_gene: TRBJ2-2; abundance: many
CDR3nt: TGCGCCAGCAGCCAGTTAGGGCAGGTACTGTTTTTT; CDR3aa: CASSQLGQVLFF; v_gene: TRBV4-1; d_gene: -; j_gene: TRBJ1-4; abundance: many
CDR3nt: TGTGCCAGCAGGTTGAGCGGGATTCGTGTAGAGCAGTACTTC; CDR3aa: CASRLSGIRVEQYF; v_gene: TRBV7-2; d_gene: TRBD2; j_gene: TRBJ2-7; abundance: many